Following are 2 T cell receptor beta chains from one sample sequenced in a study of glioma-infiltrating T cells. TCR alpha and beta CDR3 regions were amplified from RNA using iRepertoire nested multiplex PCR. MiXCR, applied by TCRdb to the multiplex PCR reads, yields one record per CDR3 protein. The data contain about 44,000 distinct CDR3 sequences, approximately 20% of them singletons. The sequenced material came from glioma tissue, nonneoplastic brain tissue, or PBMCs (not recorded which). Receptors originate from a human donor with low-grade glioma or glioblastoma, undergoing nonglioma brain surgery, or in good health (not recorded which).

The chain couples TRBV18 to TRBJ2-1, with D possibly being TRBD1 (6 bases). CDR3 length: 14 residues. Germline CDR1 KGHSH, CDR2 LQKENI. The V end was cut by 2 bases, the J end by 3 bases, with 8 bases between. In DNA, the CDR3 is TGTGCCAGCTCACCAGGGGGCCTCTACAATGAGCAGTTCTTC. Translation: CASSPGGLYNEQFF. The full variable domain, with the rest looked up from reference TRBV18 and TRBJ2-1, is NAGVMQNPRHLVRRRGQEARLRCSPMKGHSHVYWYRQLPEEGLKFMVYLQKENIIDESGMPKERFSAEFPKEGPSILRIQQVVRGDSAAYFCASSPGGLYNEQFFGPGTRLTVL.

This clonotype was counted at least ten times. V gene TRBV7-6 combines with J gene TRBJ2-5; 9 bases line up with TRBD2. Germline CDR1 is SGHVS and CDR2 is FNYEAQ. CDR3 length: 17 residues. J gave up 1 base and V 1 base, and 7 bases lay outside the gene matches. CDR3 region: CASSLELAGTFQETQYF. DNA for the CDR3: TGTGCCAGCAGCTTAGAGCTAGCGGGGACTTTCCAAGAGACCCAGTACTTC.